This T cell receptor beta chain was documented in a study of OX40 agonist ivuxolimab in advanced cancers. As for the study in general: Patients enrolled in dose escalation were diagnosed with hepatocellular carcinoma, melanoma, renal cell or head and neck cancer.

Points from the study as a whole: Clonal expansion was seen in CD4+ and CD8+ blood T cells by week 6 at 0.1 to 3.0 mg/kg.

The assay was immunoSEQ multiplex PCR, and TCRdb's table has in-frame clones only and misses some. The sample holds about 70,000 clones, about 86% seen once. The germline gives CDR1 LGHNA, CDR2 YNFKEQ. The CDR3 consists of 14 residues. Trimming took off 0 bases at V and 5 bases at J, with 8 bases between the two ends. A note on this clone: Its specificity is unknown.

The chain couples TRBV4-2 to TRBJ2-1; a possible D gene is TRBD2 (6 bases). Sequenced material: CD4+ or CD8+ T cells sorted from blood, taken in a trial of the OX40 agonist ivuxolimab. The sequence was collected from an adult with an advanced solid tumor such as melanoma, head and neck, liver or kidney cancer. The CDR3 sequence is CASSQDPGDNEQFF. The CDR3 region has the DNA TGTGCCAGCAGCCAAGACCCGGGAGACAATGAGCAGTTCTTC.